The present T cell receptor beta chain was sequenced within a study of molecular identifiers for immune sequencing clone quantification. TCRdb called the PCR reads again in MiXCR, with one record for every CDR3 protein. In the table there are approximately 550,000 distinct CDR3 sequences, about 20% of which are singletons. V gave up 10 bases and J gave up 3 bases; unmatched junction bases: 9. CDR3 length: 14 amino acids. Source material: naive CD8+ T cells from blood, with Jurkat cell RNA spiked in. As for subset: FACS-sorted CD8+CD4-CCR7+CD45RA+ naive T cells. The chain links TRBV6-7 to TRBJ1-1; TRBD1 matches 9 bases. TRBV6-7 falls under the ORF class, with uncertain function. The receptor was isolated from a human donor in good health. Some libraries in this study had Jurkat cell RNA spiked in. The CDR3 DNA reads TGTGCCATCCAACCGACAGGGGGTGACACTGAAGCTTTCTTT. This codes for CAIQPTGGDTEAFF.